The 23 T cell receptor beta chains given below trace back to one sample, sequenced in a study of blood T cell repertoires in COVID-19. The repertoire was sequenced with immunoSEQ multiplex PCR; TCRdb's copy has only in-frame clones and lacks some. The sample yields approximately 130,000 clones, around 77% seen once. Sequenced: peripheral blood. The receptors were sampled from a human donor in a cohort sampled during active COVID-19.

The chain carries TRBV3-1 (or the pseudogene TRBV3-2) and TRBJ2-7; perhaps TRBD1 as D (6 bases). V was cut by 4 bases and J by 5 bases, with 21 bases left in between. The CDR3 has 16 amino acids. Germline V gives CDR1 LGHDT, CDR2 YNNKEL (reference sequence). CDR3 bases: TGTGCCAGCAGCCTGACAGGCGCTATTGGTATTGACGAGCAGTACTTC. It yields the protein CASSLTGAIGIDEQYF.

The chain uses TRBV10-3 and TRBJ2-7; 10 bases fit TRBD1. CDR1 is ENHRY and CDR2 is SYGVKD in the germline V gene. This CDR3 comprises 15 residues. J lost 3 bases, V lost 7 bases, and 9 bases had no gene match. The CDR3 is CAIKSSGTGDYEQYF. DNA of the CDR3: TGTGCCATCAAATCTTCCGGGACAGGGGACTACGAGCAGTACTTC.

V gene TRBV30 combines with J gene TRBJ1-2; 8 bases are a match to TRBD1. The length of the CDR3 is 13 residues. V lost 2 bases, J lost 7 bases, and 6 bases stayed unmatched. The germline gives CDR1 GTSNPN, CDR2 SVGIG (reference sequence). This chain's CDR3 is CAWSPRTGSGYTF. The DNA for the CDR3 is TGTGCCTGGAGTCCACGGACAGGGAGTGGCTACACCTTC.

The chain uses TRBV5-4 and TRBJ2-7, with 7 bases fitting TRBD2. The germline CDR1 and CDR2 sequences are SGHNT and YYREEE (reference sequence). This CDR3 spans 15 amino acids. The V and J ends lost 0 bases and 1 base, in that order; junction bases with no gene match: 4. CDR3 sequence (DNA): TGTGCCAGCAGCTTGGCTTTGGGAGGGTCCTACGAGCAGTACTTC. As protein: CASSLALGGSYEQYF.

This chain uses TRBV5-1 with TRBJ1-6; D remains unclear. The CDR3 loop spans 15 amino acids. The V end lost 3 bases, the J end lost 10 bases, and 17 bases lay between the germline ends. Germline-derived CDR1 and CDR2 are SGHRS and YFSETQ. The DNA for the CDR3 is TGCGCCAGCAGCTCCACCCCAGGCAGCCCGTCACCCCTCCACTTT. Protein: CASSSTPGSPSPLHF.

The V call is TRBV30, the J call TRBJ2-1, with 11 bases lining up with TRBD2. V shed 1 base, J shed 0 bases, and the junction held 14 bases outside the gene matches. CDR1 is GTSNPN and CDR2 is SVGIG in the germline V gene (reference sequence). This CDR3 comprises 20 residues. This CDR3 reads CAWSGPALAGALSSYNEQFF. The CDR3 nucleotides read TGTGCCTGGAGTGGCCCCGCACTAGCGGGGGCTCTGAGCTCCTACAATGAGCAGTTCTTC. The full variable domain, in which reference TRBV30 and TRBJ2-1 provide the parts outside the CDR3, is SQTIHQWPATLVQPVGSPLSLECTVEGTSNPNLYWYRQAAGRGLQLLFYSVGIGQISSEVPQNLSASRPQDRQFILSSKKLLLSDSGFYLCAWSGPALAGALSSYNEQFFGPGTRLTVL.

The CDR3 DNA reads TGTGCCAGCAGTTCAGGGATAGTGAACACTGAAGCTTTCTTT. It is translated as CASSSGIVNTEAFF. The chain is built from TRBV6-5 and TRBJ1-1, with a tentative D call TRBD1 (5 bases). The germline CDR1 and CDR2 sequences are MNHEY and SVGAGI. CDR3 length: 14 amino acids. Trimming removed 4 bases at V and 0 bases at J, with 9 bases between.

The chain couples TRBV2 to TRBJ1-5; 7 bases fit TRBD1. Germline V gives CDR1 SNHLY, CDR2 FYNNEI. Germline trimming cut 7 bases from V and 3 bases from J; bases unmatched to any gene: 6. The CDR3 sequence is 14 residues long. CDR3 in amino acids: CASTTGVNNQPQHF. The CDR3 DNA is TGTGCCAGCACCACAGGGGTAAACAATCAGCCCCAGCATTTT.

The chain combines TRBV27 with TRBJ1-1; a weak D match, TRBD1 (5 bases). CDR3 size: 17 residues. Germline V lookup: CDR1 MNHEY, CDR2 SMNVEV (reference sequence). The ends were cut back, 3 bases at V and 1 base at J, with 18 bases in the middle. Here the CDR3 DNA reads TGTGCCAGCAGTTTCGGGGGTGGGTGGACCCCGAACACTGAAGCTTTCTTT. This translates into CASSFGGGWTPNTEAFF.

The chain has TRBV7-3 and TRBJ2-5, with a weak D call TRBD2 (6 bases). This CDR3 contains 14 residues. CDR1 and CDR2 from the germline V gene are SGHTA and FQGTGA. V shed 5 bases and J shed 4 bases, with 14 bases lying between them. The CDR3 nucleotides are TGTGCCAGCAGCCCTCGGGGGAACCGAGAGACCCAGTACTTC. Amino acid sequence: CASSPRGNRETQYF.

This clone was found once. CDR3 nucleotides: TGCAGCGTTGGGGGCCGACAGGACACAGCTAACTATGGCTACACCTTC. This encodes CSVGGRQDTANYGYTF. The rearrangement joins TRBV29-1 to TRBJ1-2, with D possibly being TRBD1 (6 bases). CDR1 and CDR2 (germline): SQVTM, ANQGSEA. This CDR3 contains 16 residues. The V and J ends lost 4 bases and 0 bases respectively, with 18 bases between them.

The chain recombines TRBV6-5 with TRBJ1-2, with TRBD1 matching over 7 bases. Trimming at V came to 0 bases and at J to 2 bases, leaving 3 bases not matched to a gene. Germline CDR1 MNHEY, CDR2 SVGAGI. The CDR3 has 15 amino acids. The chain's CDR3 is CASSYSTRGNYGYTF. The CDR3 nucleotides read TGTGCCAGCAGTTACTCAACCAGGGGGAACTATGGCTACACCTTC.

The rearrangement links TRBV30 to TRBJ1-6; D not certain. The ends were cut back, 7 bases at V and 6 bases at J, with 10 bases in the middle. The CDR3 is made up of 12 amino acids. Germline lookup yields CDR1 GTSNPN and CDR2 SVGIG (reference sequence). The CDR3 loop reads CAFNFGNSPLHF. For the CDR3, the DNA is TGTGCCTTTAATTTCGGTAATTCACCCCTCCACTTT.

V and J are TRBV29-1 and TRBJ1-1, with D tentatively TRBD1 (5 bases). This CDR3 region has 13 residues. Germline V gene data show CDR1 as SQVTM and CDR2 as ANQGSEA. CDR3 sequence: CSSGSGGDTEAFF. CDR3 DNA sequence: TGCAGTTCTGGCAGCGGGGGTGATACTGAAGCTTTCTTT.

CDR3 sequence: CASSFPGSPLHF. In nucleotides, the CDR3 is TGTGCCAGCAGTTTTCCGGGATCACCCCTCCACTTT. This chain joins TRBV12-3 or TRBV12-4 and TRBJ1-6, with D uncertain. The CDR3 totals 12 residues. The V and J ends lost 3 bases and 10 bases respectively, with 7 bases between them.

The chain combines TRBV3-1 (or the pseudogene TRBV3-2) with TRBJ2-5, with TRBD1 identical over 7 bases. The CDR3 runs 14 residues. The V and J ends lost 4 bases and 2 bases, in that order; junction bases with no gene match: 4. Germline-derived CDR1 and CDR2 are LGHDT and YNNKEL (reference sequence). The chain's CDR3 is CASSLRTGQETQYF. In nucleotides, the CDR3 is TGTGCCAGCAGCCTACGGACAGGACAAGAGACCCAGTACTTC.

The chain recombines TRBV9 with TRBJ2-2, with a tentative D call TRBD2 (5 bases). The germline CDR1 and CDR2 sequences are SGDLS and YYNGEE. This CDR3 spans 15 amino acids. Trimming removed 4 bases at V and 4 bases at J, with 14 bases between. As DNA, the CDR3 is TGTGCCAGCAGCCCCACGAGGGTAGGCACCGGGGAGCTGTTTTTT. It translates to CASSPTRVGTGELFF.

CDR3 region: CASSLTGGSNYGYTF. DNA for the CDR3: TGTGCCAGCAGTTTGACAGGGGGCTCTAACTATGGCTACACCTTC. The J gene is TRBJ1-2, the V gene TRBV6-5; 10 bases align to TRBD1. Losses at the gene ends were 4 bases for V and 0 bases for J; bases not matched to a gene: 2. The CDR3 runs to 15 residues. Germline V CDR1 and CDR2: MNHEY, SVGAGI.

Regarding this clone: The sample has other DNA sequences that encode this CDR3 too. The rearrangement uses TRBV6-4 and TRBJ1-1; TRBD1 agrees at 8 bases. The J segment lost 1 base and the V segment lost 5 bases, leaving 3 bases of the junction unmatched. CDR1 and CDR2 from the germline V gene are MRHNA and SNTAGT. The CDR3 sequence is 14 residues long. The CDR3 spells CASSPDRANTEAFF. CDR3 in DNA: TGTGCCAGCAGTCCGGACAGGGCGAACACTGAAGCTTTCTTT.

The J gene is TRBJ1-5, the V gene TRBV6-4; tentatively, D is TRBD1 (5 bases). Germline V gene lookup returns CDR1 MRHNA and CDR2 SNTAGT. The CDR3 extends over 14 amino acids. The V end lost 4 bases, the J end lost 4 bases, and 11 bases lay between the germline ends. The CDR3 reads CASSVSRENQPQHF. The CDR3 bases are TGTGCCAGCAGTGTTTCCAGGGAAAATCAGCCCCAGCATTTT.

The V call is TRBV6-6, the J call TRBJ1-5; possibly TRBD1 for D (5 bases). V was trimmed by 7 bases and J by 0 bases, leaving 10 bases between them. This CDR3 is built from 14 residues. Per the germline V gene, CDR1 is MNHNY and CDR2 is SVGAGI (reference sequence). This chain's CDR3 is CASIRQNSNQPQHF. The CDR3 region has the DNA TGTGCCAGCATTAGACAGAATAGCAATCAGCCCCAGCATTTT.

This sequence joins TRBV24-1 and TRBJ2-5; D is possibly TRBD2 (5 bases). Germline V lookup: CDR1 KGHDR, CDR2 SFDVKD. Trimming removed 6 bases from V and 3 bases from J, with 10 bases in between. This CDR3 has 13 amino acids. The CDR3 region has the DNA TGTGCCACCAGTCGGGGTCGGGAAGAGACCCAGTACTTC. Translation gives CATSRGREETQYF.

The gene calls are TRBV2 and TRBJ1-2; TRBD1 agrees at 8 bases. Losses at the gene ends were 4 bases for V and 8 bases for J; bases not matched to a gene: 12. Germline loops: CDR1 SNHLY, CDR2 FYNNEI. The CDR3 has 15 residues. The CDR3 loop reads CASSGAVRTGPGYTF. The CDR3 DNA is TGTGCCAGCAGTGGCGCAGTCAGGACAGGGCCCGGCTACACCTTC.